This is a list of T cell receptor beta chains from one sample in a study of cytomegalovirus exposure and HLA in healthy donors. TCRdb's copy holds only in-frame clones and misses some; the assay was immunoSEQ multiplex PCR. The profile shows about 130,000 clones, around 74% of them singletons. Sequencing was performed on PBMCs. The receptors were gathered from a man aged 25 to 40 in good health and CMV-seronegative. CDR3s include the opening cysteine and the closing phenylalanine or tryptophan. Each record gives: V gene, J gene, D gene, CDR3 length, clone size, CDR3 protein, CDR3 DNA. A D gene is named only where the DNA matches it firmly. For some rows the clone size is stated as once, few or many, or as a class when expanded; others skip it.

>TRBV9|TRBJ2-5|TRBD2|14|.
CASSVDGGVETQYF
TGTGCCAGCAGCGTAGATGGGGGGGTAGAGACCCAGTACTTC
>TRBV7-9|TRBJ2-3|TRBD2|16|.
CASSSGTRAEADTQYF
TGTGCCAGCAGCTCCGGGACTAGGGCGGAAGCAGATACGCAGTATTTT
>TRBV7-9|TRBJ1-2|TRBD1|14|.
CASSLGQLSGGYTF
TGTGCCAGCAGCCTGGGACAGCTTTCGGGCGGCTACACCTTC
>TRBV19|TRBJ2-7|.|13|.
CASAPQVTYEQYF
TGTGCCAGCGCCCCACAGGTGACCTACGAGCAGTACTTC
>TRBV28|TRBJ2-7|TRBD1|15|.
CASSHRDRGFYEQYF
TGTGCCAGCAGCCACCGGGACAGGGGGTTTTACGAGCAGTACTTC
>TRBV7-2|TRBJ2-2|TRBD2|16|.
CASSLWSNSGAGELFF
TGTGCCAGCAGCTTATGGTCCAACAGCGGGGCCGGGGAGCTGTTTTTT
>TRBV19|TRBJ2-2|.|15|.
CASSPQRQTTGELFF
TGTGCCAGTAGTCCTCAGAGACAGACCACCGGGGAGCTGTTTTTT
>TRBV28|TRBJ2-1|.|13|.
CASRAGAYNEQFF
TGTGCCAGCAGGGCGGGGGCTTACAATGAGCAGTTCTTC
>TRBV4-1|TRBJ1-1|.|18|.
CASSQDTDNPRPGAEAFF
TGCGCCAGCAGCCAAGATACTGACAACCCGCGTCCGGGAGCTGAAGCTTTCTTT
>TRBV29-1|TRBJ2-2|TRBD1|16|once
CSGTTNRGKNTGELFF
TGCAGCGGCACTACGAACAGGGGCAAGAACACCGGGGAGCTGTTTTTT
>TRBV30|TRBJ2-7|.|12|.
CAWSPQSYEQYF
TGTGCCTGGAGCCCACAGTCCTACGAGCAGTACTTC
>TRBV6-6|TRBJ1-2|.|11|once
CASQGDYGYTF
TGTGCCAGCCAGGGTGACTATGGCTACACCTTC
>TRBV4-2|TRBJ2-5|.|14|.
CASSQPLRGETQYF
TGTGCCAGCAGCCAACCCCTCCGCGGAGAGACCCAGTACTTC
>TRBV19|TRBJ1-1|TRBD1|14|.
CASSIKGGGTEAFF
TGTGCCAGTAGTATTAAAGGGGGCGGCACTGAAGCTTTCTTT
>TRBV30|TRBJ1-1|.|16|.
CAWTKGVAVGLAEAFF
TGTGCCTGGACCAAAGGGGTGGCAGTGGGCTTGGCTGAAGCTTTCTTT
>TRBV9|TRBJ1-1|TRBD1|16|.
CASSPRPGTGYTEAFF
TGTGCCAGCAGCCCCCGCCCCGGGACAGGATACACTGAAGCTTTCTTT
>TRBV9|TRBJ2-3|.|16|once
CASSVRGTPSTDTQYF
TGTGCCAGCAGCGTACGGGGAACCCCTAGCACAGATACGCAGTATTTT
>TRBV7-2|TRBJ2-7|TRBD2|14|.
CASSLRRGDATQYF
TGTGCCAGCAGCTTACGACGGGGGGATGCTACGCAGTACTTC
>TRBV27|TRBJ2-7|TRBD1|15|.
CASSLDRTGFYEQYF
TGTGCCAGCAGTTTAGATCGGACAGGGTTCTACGAGCAGTACTTC
>TRBV5-8|TRBJ2-7|TRBD1|14|.
CASSPGQVHDEQYF
TGTGCCAGCAGCCCGGGACAGGTTCACGACGAGCAGTACTTC